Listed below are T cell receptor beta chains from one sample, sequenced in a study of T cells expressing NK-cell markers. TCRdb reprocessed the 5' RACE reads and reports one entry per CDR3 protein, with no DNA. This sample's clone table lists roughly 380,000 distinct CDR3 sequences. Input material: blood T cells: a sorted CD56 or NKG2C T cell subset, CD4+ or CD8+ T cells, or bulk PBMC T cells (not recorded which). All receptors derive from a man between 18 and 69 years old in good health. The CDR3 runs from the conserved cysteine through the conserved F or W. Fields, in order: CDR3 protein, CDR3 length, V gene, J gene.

CDR3 protein: CASSLGRRMALHF; CDR3 length: 13; V gene: TRBV5-6; J gene: TRBJ1-6
CDR3 protein: CASTPRLSSYNEQFF; CDR3 length: 15; V gene: TRBV12-3/TRBV12-4; J gene: TRBJ2-1
CDR3 protein: CASSHPLTVAKNEQFF; CDR3 length: 16; V gene: TRBV3-1; J gene: TRBJ2-1
CDR3 protein: CASSRLSRDSYFF; CDR3 length: 13; V gene: TRBV3-1; J gene: TRBJ1-2
CDR3 protein: CASSLRTSGDRYEQYF; CDR3 length: 16; V gene: TRBV3-1; J gene: TRBJ2-7
CDR3 protein: CASSSSYGYTF; CDR3 length: 11; V gene: TRBV12-3/TRBV12-4; J gene: TRBJ1-2
CDR3 protein: CASSNKPGTSGGASYEQYF; CDR3 length: 19; V gene: TRBV2; J gene: TRBJ2-7
CDR3 protein: CASSLDPWTSGGAKNIQYF; CDR3 length: 19; V gene: TRBV5-1; J gene: TRBJ2-4
CDR3 protein: CASSLVGEAKNIQYF; CDR3 length: 15; V gene: TRBV5-5; J gene: TRBJ2-4
CDR3 protein: CASSPTGLGTGQPQHF; CDR3 length: 16; V gene: TRBV5-1; J gene: TRBJ1-5
CDR3 protein: CASSEWSGTPSTDTQYF; CDR3 length: 17; V gene: TRBV6-1; J gene: TRBJ2-3
CDR3 protein: CSARVNTGDFYGYTF; CDR3 length: 15; V gene: TRBV20-1; J gene: TRBJ1-2
CDR3 protein: CASSFDLLAGGQTGELFF; CDR3 length: 18; V gene: TRBV13; J gene: TRBJ2-2
CDR3 protein: CASSQDGIWTEAFF; CDR3 length: 14; V gene: TRBV4-1; J gene: TRBJ1-1
CDR3 protein: CASTWTSVGELFF; CDR3 length: 13; V gene: TRBV6-2/TRBV6-3; J gene: TRBJ2-2
CDR3 protein: CASSSPRAGRGSPLHF; CDR3 length: 16; V gene: TRBV28; J gene: TRBJ1-6
CDR3 protein: CASSSTDSSYEQYF; CDR3 length: 14; V gene: TRBV6-1; J gene: TRBJ2-7
CDR3 protein: CSGALQYGYTF; CDR3 length: 11; V gene: TRBV20-1; J gene: TRBJ1-2
CDR3 protein: CASSRIGPDNSPLHF; CDR3 length: 15; V gene: TRBV5-1; J gene: TRBJ1-6
CDR3 protein: CAWSYRSDIQYF; CDR3 length: 12; V gene: TRBV30; J gene: TRBJ2-4
CDR3 protein: CASSLYYNYGYTF; CDR3 length: 13; V gene: TRBV21-1; J gene: TRBJ1-2
CDR3 protein: CSARPLRMNTEAFF; CDR3 length: 14; V gene: TRBV20-1; J gene: TRBJ1-1
CDR3 protein: CASSSWEGDFEQYF; CDR3 length: 14; V gene: TRBV6-2/TRBV6-3; J gene: TRBJ2-7
CDR3 protein: CASSYRDRVGETQYF; CDR3 length: 15; V gene: TRBV6-5; J gene: TRBJ2-5
CDR3 protein: CASSVEWQGPGELFF; CDR3 length: 15; V gene: TRBV9; J gene: TRBJ2-2
CDR3 protein: CASRFRGGGATGELFF; CDR3 length: 16; V gene: TRBV11-2; J gene: TRBJ2-2
CDR3 protein: CASSPTATGLEQYF; CDR3 length: 14; V gene: TRBV18; J gene: TRBJ2-7
CDR3 protein: CASSRSQGADGYTF; CDR3 length: 14; V gene: TRBV18; J gene: TRBJ1-2
CDR3 protein: CASSYSQIETGRTGELFF; CDR3 length: 18; V gene: TRBV6-2/TRBV6-3; J gene: TRBJ2-2
CDR3 protein: CASSPGLPSNEQFF; CDR3 length: 14; V gene: TRBV11-2; J gene: TRBJ2-1
CDR3 protein: CASSFRTSGGRNTGELFF; CDR3 length: 18; V gene: TRBV11-2; J gene: TRBJ2-2
CDR3 protein: CASSLDRSGAREQYF; CDR3 length: 15; V gene: TRBV27; J gene: TRBJ2-7
CDR3 protein: CASSLDRLAGVGDTQYF; CDR3 length: 17; V gene: TRBV11-2; J gene: TRBJ2-3
CDR3 protein: CASSQESFVSDTQYF; CDR3 length: 15; V gene: TRBV3-1; J gene: TRBJ2-3
CDR3 protein: CAISASGGAGDTQYF; CDR3 length: 15; V gene: TRBV10-3; J gene: TRBJ2-3
CDR3 protein: CASSQVGAYEQYF; CDR3 length: 13; V gene: TRBV4-2; J gene: TRBJ2-7
CDR3 protein: CASSYGLAGDTQYF; CDR3 length: 14; V gene: TRBV6-5; J gene: TRBJ2-3
CDR3 protein: CASSLSRLRQETQYF; CDR3 length: 15; V gene: TRBV5-8; J gene: TRBJ2-5
CDR3 protein: CASAYGGGNTGELFF; CDR3 length: 15; V gene: TRBV11-2; J gene: TRBJ2-2
CDR3 protein: CASSESKGQGDYEQYF; CDR3 length: 16; V gene: TRBV2; J gene: TRBJ2-7
CDR3 protein: CASSFERGVEQFF; CDR3 length: 13; V gene: TRBV7-9; J gene: TRBJ2-1
CDR3 protein: CSARTGSDGTYNEQFF; CDR3 length: 16; V gene: TRBV20-1; J gene: TRBJ2-1
CDR3 protein: CSAALTGWFKGYTF; CDR3 length: 14; V gene: TRBV20-1; J gene: TRBJ1-2
CDR3 protein: CASSPTSGGRVLTF; CDR3 length: 14; V gene: TRBV18; J gene: TRBJ2-6
CDR3 protein: CASSSPYSGNTIYF; CDR3 length: 14; V gene: TRBV11-2; J gene: TRBJ1-3
CDR3 protein: CASSLGQPFANTGELFF; CDR3 length: 17; V gene: TRBV5-1; J gene: TRBJ2-2
CDR3 protein: CASSHAGTPQETQYF; CDR3 length: 15; V gene: TRBV7-3; J gene: TRBJ2-5
CDR3 protein: CATSDNPGQGWQTQYF; CDR3 length: 16; V gene: TRBV24-1; J gene: TRBJ2-5
CDR3 protein: CAISDIKGASYEQYF; CDR3 length: 15; V gene: TRBV10-3; J gene: TRBJ2-7
CDR3 protein: CASSRRWEENEKLFF; CDR3 length: 15; V gene: TRBV4-2; J gene: TRBJ1-4
CDR3 protein: CRAITGNTEAFF; CDR3 length: 12; V gene: TRBV20-1; J gene: TRBJ1-1